What follows are 18 T cell receptor beta chains derived from one specimen sequenced in a study of T-cell memory formation after mild COVID-19 (dated by TCRdb to the early 2020s). Receptors were amplified or captured by 5' RACE. The listed sequencing device is Illumina NovaSeq 6000. TCRdb reran the public reads through fastp at Q25 and MiXCR, keeping productive beta chains. Duplicate CDR3 protein sequences are folded into a single record with the most common DNA and genes. The sample profile shows roughly 250,000 distinct CDR3 sequences; 16% of them were found once. The ten largest account for 22% of the sample. Sequencing used PBMCs or a T cell subset sorted from them (not recorded which). The source is a man between 18 and 29 years old who had mild COVID-19 (a few samples of this study predate the infection). The sample titles of this study are shuffled in the database, so cell type and time point are left out; the donor was told from shared clones.

Ten or more counts support this clonotype. V and J are TRBV12-3 or TRBV12-4 and TRBJ2-5; a weak D match, TRBD1 (6 bases). V shed 4 bases and J shed 5 bases, with 11 bases lying between them. There are 13 residues in the CDR3. This CDR3 reads CASSYRAMETQYF. The DNA of the CDR3 is TGTGCCAGCAGTTACAGGGCCATGGAGACCCAGTACTTC.

This chain uses TRBV25-1 with TRBJ2-7; 8 bases fit TRBD2. With V trimmed by 6 bases and J by 5 bases, 9 bases remained unmatched. CDR1 and CDR2 from the germline V gene are MGHDK and SYGVNS. The CDR3 consists of 14 residues. The DNA for the CDR3 is TGTGCCAGCAGGCCGCTAGGACTAGCTAACGAGCAGTACGTC. This encodes CASRPLGLANEQYV.

This clonotype was seen a few times. The J gene is TRBJ2-5, the V gene TRBV7-6; 13 bases map to TRBD2. Germline V CDR1 and CDR2: SGHVS, FNYEAQ. V shed 1 base, J shed 2 bases, and the junction held 4 bases outside the gene matches. The CDR3 contains 17 residues. As DNA, the CDR3 is TGTGCCAGCAGCTTAGGACTAGCGGGGGGACAACAAGAGACCCAGTACTTC. This sequence encodes CASSLGLAGGQQETQYF.

This clonotype was seen repeatedly, ten times or more. In DNA form, the CDR3 reads TGCGCCAGCAGCCCTAAGGCCTTACACCAAGAGACCCAGTACTTC. Its protein product is CASSPKALHQETQYF. V usage is TRBV5-1 and J usage is TRBJ2-5; D gene uncertain. Germline lookup yields CDR1 SGHRS and CDR2 YFSETQ. V lost 4 bases to trimming and J lost 0 bases, with 13 bases between them. There are 15 residues in the CDR3. Drawing the rest from reference TRBV5-1 and TRBJ2-5, the complete variable domain is KAGVTQTPRYLIKTRGQQVTLSCSPISGHRSVSWYQQTPGQGLQFLFEYFSETQRNKGNFPGRFSGRQFSNSRSEMNVSTLELGDSALYLCASSPKALHQETQYFGPGTRLLVL.

V gene TRBV7-2 combines with J gene TRBJ1-1; 8 bases fit TRBD1. CDR3 length equals 15 residues. Germline CDR1 is SGHTA and CDR2 is FQGNSA. The V segment lost 5 bases and the J segment 4 bases; nucleotides outside the gene matches: 9. CDR3 residues: CASSPDRGRGTEAFF. CDR3 DNA sequence: TGTGCCAGCAGCCCTGACAGGGGCCGGGGCACTGAAGCTTTCTTT. The full variable domain, in which reference TRBV7-2 and TRBJ1-1 provide the parts outside the CDR3, is GAGVSQSPSNKVTEKGKDVELRCDPISGHTALYWYRQSLGQGLEFLIYFQGNSAPDKSGLPSDRFSAERTGGSVSTLTIQRTQQEDSAVYLCASSPDRGRGTEAFFGQGTRLTVV.

The chain uses TRBV7-9 and TRBJ1-1; D uncertain. V was trimmed by 5 bases and J by 6 bases, leaving 16 bases between them. The CDR3 has 14 amino acids. The germline CDR1 and CDR2 sequences are SEHNR and FQNEAQ (reference sequence). CDR3 sequence reads: CASSPWMGSPEAFF. CDR3 sequence (DNA): TGTGCCAGCAGCCCCTGGATGGGGTCGCCTGAAGCTTTCTTT.

This clonotype was observed many times. This chain links TRBV5-5 with TRBJ2-4; D remains ambiguous. Per germline, CDR1 SGHKS and CDR2 YYEKEE (reference sequence). The V gene lost 3 bases and the J gene lost 0 bases, with 10 bases spanning the gap. The CDR3 totals 15 residues. The CDR3 DNA follows: TGTGCCAGCAGCTCGCCCTCAGAAGCCAAAAACATTCAGTACTTC. Translated, it gives CASSSPSEAKNIQYF.

This clonotype has just a few counts. The chain uses TRBV11-2 and TRBJ2-3; 9 bases fit TRBD1. Germline values: CDR1 SGHAT, CDR2 FQNNGV. The CDR3 contains 15 residues. V lost 5 bases, J lost 3 bases, and 6 bases stayed unmatched. As DNA, the CDR3 is TGTGCCAGCAGCGGCACAGGGGGCTGGACAGATACGCAGTATTTT. This gives the protein CASSGTGGWTDTQYF.

V and J are TRBV6-2 or TRBV6-3 and TRBJ2-1; D may be TRBD1 (6 bases). The CDR3 length is 15 residues. The V end was cut by 0 bases, the J end by 0 bases, with 6 bases between. Germline CDR1 reads MNHEY; CDR2 reads SVGEGT. The CDR3 is CASSYSGGSYNEQFF. In nucleotides, the CDR3 is TGTGCCAGCAGTTACTCAGGGGGCTCCTACAATGAGCAGTTCTTC.

This clonotype was recorded a few times. The chain has TRBV5-6 and TRBJ1-5; D uncertain. Trimming left V 3 bases short and J 4 bases short, with 8 bases between. Per germline, CDR1 SGHDT and CDR2 YYEEEE. The CDR3 is 13 amino acids. CDR3 loop: CASSSSRNQPQHF. DNA for the CDR3: TGTGCCAGCAGCTCCTCCCGAAATCAGCCCCAGCATTTT.

In its sample, this clonotype was seen a few times. The J gene is TRBJ1-5, the V gene TRBV11-3; 8 positions agree with TRBD1. Germline CDR1 is SGHNT and CDR2 is YENEEA. This CDR3 contains 10 residues. V was clipped by 6 bases and J by 15 bases; unmatched bases: 4. CDR3 region: CASSRQGRHF. The CDR3 DNA sequence: TGTGCCAGCAGTCGACAGGGGAGGCATTTT.

This clonotype appeared a few times. This chain links TRBV12-3 or TRBV12-4 with TRBJ1-6, with TRBD1 matching over 7 bases. V gave up 2 bases and J gave up 9 bases; unmatched junction bases: 7. The CDR3 extends over 15 amino acids. The CDR3 DNA reads TGTGCCAGCAGTTTACTTCCAGGGGGAATTTCACCCCTCCACTTT. It yields the protein CASSLLPGGISPLHF.

This chain uses TRBV18 with TRBJ1-5; 7 bases are a match to TRBD1. The CDR3 loop spans 13 amino acids. CDR1 and CDR2 from the germline V gene are KGHSH and LQKENI. V lost 7 bases, J lost 4 bases, and 4 bases stayed unmatched. CDR3 DNA sequence: TGTGCCAGCTGCGAACAGGGGAATCAGCCCCAGCATTTT. Translating gives CASCEQGNQPQHF.

This clonotype was observed a handful of times. The chain has TRBV12-3 or TRBV12-4 and TRBJ2-5, with D unclear. This CDR3 contains 13 residues. The germline V and J ends were trimmed by 6 bases and 4 bases, with 12 bases remaining between them. CDR3 DNA sequence: TGTGCCAGCAGCGGTCATTCCGGAGAGACCCAGTACTTC. Translation: CASSGHSGETQYF.

This clonotype was seen a few times. The V and J genes are TRBV20-1 and TRBJ1-5, with D possibly being TRBD1 (6 bases). V was shortened by 6 bases and J by 9 bases, with 18 bases between the two germline ends. CDR1 and CDR2 from the germline V gene are DFQATT and SNEGSKA (reference sequence). The CDR3 consists of 13 residues. This chain's CDR3 is CSAAGGGAGPQHF. For the CDR3, the DNA is TGCAGTGCCGCAGGAGGGGGTGCAGGGCCCCAGCATTTT.

This chain connects TRBV7-2 to TRBJ2-1; D uncertain. This CDR3 contains 14 residues. Trimming took 5 bases from V and 2 from J, leaving 10 bases between them. CDR1 and CDR2 (germline): SGHTA, FQGNSA. CDR3 protein: CASSAYSAYNEQFF. The CDR3 nucleotides read TGTGCCAGCAGCGCGTACAGCGCCTACAATGAGCAGTTCTTC.

This clonotype has more than one count but fewer than ten. The chain links TRBV12-3 or TRBV12-4 to TRBJ1-1; 8 nucleotides match TRBD1. V gave up 5 bases and J gave up 10 bases; unmatched junction bases: 3. The CDR3 loop spans 11 amino acids. CDR3 amino acids: CASSRQGIAFF. As DNA, the CDR3 is TGTGCCAGCAGTCGACAGGGGATAGCTTTCTTT.

The gene calls are TRBV5-1 and TRBJ2-1; 10 nucleotides match TRBD2. V lost 3 bases to trimming and J lost 2 bases; unmatched junction nucleotides: 5. This CDR3 has 16 amino acids. CDR1 SGHRS and CDR2 YFSETQ come from the germline V gene. CDR3 loop: CASSSTSGVAYNEQFF. CDR3 in DNA: TGCGCCAGCAGCTCCACTAGCGGGGTTGCCTACAATGAGCAGTTCTTC.